Below are 22 T cell receptor beta chains sequenced from a single sample in a study of B cell selection in AIRE deficiency. Sorting defined conventional CD4 T cells as CD4+CD127+. TCRdb's copy holds only in-frame clones and misses some; the assay was immunoSEQ multiplex PCR. The sample consists of around 19,000 clones, approximately 97% of them appearing once. The sequencing sample was made of conventional CD4+ T cells sorted from PBMCs. The receptors derive from a human donor with AIRE deficiency.

The chain has TRBV21-1 and TRBJ1-5; TRBD1 was called by the table and not checked on the DNA. TRBV21-1 is a listed pseudogene. CDR3 length: 17 residues. CDR3 DNA sequence: TGTGCCAGCCTAACAGGGGCAACGCCAGATAGCAATCAGCCCCAGCATTTT. This gives the protein CASLTGATPDSNQPQHF.

This clone was counted once. The junction does not match germline at one end; this may be a read error. This chain uses TRBV7-7 with TRBJ2-2; TRBD1 or TRBD2 may be the D gene (7 bases each). Germline V gene data show CDR1 as SSHAT and CDR2 as FNYEAQ (reference sequence). This CDR3 spans 16 amino acids. This CDR3 is CASSLGGGGNTGELFF. The CDR3 DNA reads TGTGCTAGCAGCTTAGGGGGCGGGGGTAACACCGGGGAGCTGTTTTTT.

The genes are TRBV9 and TRBJ2-1; tentatively, D is TRBD2 (6 bases). Germline V gene data show CDR1 as SGDLS and CDR2 as YYNGEE. The CDR3 runs 15 residues. Trimming cost V 0 bases and J 5 bases, with 12 bases left between them. The CDR3 DNA is TGTGCCAGCAGCGTAGTGGGGGGTCTCAACAATGAGCAGTTCTTC. Translation: CASSVVGGLNNEQFF.

V gene TRBV12-5 combines with J gene TRBJ2-5; D is possibly TRBD1 or TRBD2 (5 bases each). Germline V lookup: CDR1 LGHNT, CDR2 FRNRAP. The CDR3 is 13 residues long. The V and J ends lost 4 bases and 3 bases respectively, with 9 bases between them. DNA for the CDR3: TGTGCTAGTGGTTGGGACCGAGAAGAGACCCAGTACTTC. Its protein product is CASGWDREETQYF.

The chain joins TRBV19 to TRBJ1-3; a weak D match, TRBD1 (5 bases). Germline CDR1 and CDR2: LNHDA and SQIVND (reference sequence). The CDR3 has 14 residues. Trimming cost V 7 bases and J 4 bases, with 14 bases left between them. For the CDR3, the DNA is TGTGCCAGTAACGGCATTAGGGACGGAAACACCATATATTTT. Translating gives CASNGIRDGNTIYF.

The J gene is TRBJ2-3, the V gene TRBV5-8; D gene ambiguous. The V end was cut by 4 bases, the J end by 1 base, with 13 bases between. Germline-derived CDR1 and CDR2 are SGHTS and YDEGEE. This CDR3 contains 15 residues. CDR3: CASSDIGMGTDTQYF. In nucleotides, the CDR3 is TGTGCCAGCAGCGACATAGGGATGGGCACAGATACGCAGTATTTT.

The rearrangement uses TRBV30 and TRBJ1-5; D unresolved. The germline CDR1 and CDR2 sequences are GTSNPN and SVGIG (reference sequence). Deletions cut 3 bases from V and 4 bases from J, with 10 bases between. This CDR3 spans 13 amino acids. This CDR3 is CAWSRTENQPQHF. CDR3 sequence (DNA): TGTGCCTGGAGCCGGACTGAGAATCAGCCCCAGCATTTT.

The rearrangement links TRBV4-2 to TRBJ1-2; no definite D call. Germline assignment: CDR1 LGHNA and CDR2 YNFKEQ. Trimming shortened V by 1 base and J by 2 bases, and 14 bases separated the two germline ends. This CDR3 has 16 amino acids. The CDR3 region has the DNA TGTGCCAGCAGCCAAGTTGCAGCTGACTTCAACTATGGCTACACCTTC. Its protein is CASSQVAADFNYGYTF.

The chain couples TRBV29-1 to TRBJ2-1; 9 bases are a match to TRBD2. Germline CDR1 reads SQVTM; CDR2 reads ANQGSEA. The V gene end was trimmed by 4 bases and the J gene end by 5 bases; junction bases not matched to a gene: 3. This CDR3 comprises 13 residues. The CDR3 sequence: CSVGLADNNEQFF. The CDR3 DNA is TGCAGCGTTGGACTAGCGGACAACAATGAGCAGTTCTTC.

This sequence joins TRBV5-8 and TRBJ2-7; 7 nucleotides match TRBD2. The germline CDR1 and CDR2 sequences are SGHTS and YDEGEE. CDR3 length: 13 amino acids. Germline trimming cut 4 bases from V and 5 bases from J; bases unmatched to any gene: 6. The CDR3 spells CASSQGLLDEQYF. In DNA, the CDR3 is TGTGCCAGCAGCCAGGGACTACTCGACGAGCAGTACTTC.

The chain uses TRBV19 and TRBJ2-5; perhaps TRBD1 as D (5 bases). V gave up 7 bases and J gave up 3 bases, with 18 bases separating them. There are 15 residues in the CDR3. The V gene's germline CDR1 is LNHDA and CDR2 SQIVND (reference sequence). CDR3 coding DNA: TGTGCCAGTAATTCCCAGGGTTTGGGAAAAGAGACCCAGTACTTC. As protein: CASNSQGLGKETQYF.

The chain employs TRBV29-1 and TRBJ2-5, with a weak D call TRBD2 (5 bases). CDR3 length: 13 residues. Germline lookup yields CDR1 SQVTM and CDR2 ANQGSEA. V lost 0 bases and J lost 3, with 8 bases in between. The CDR3 spells CSVEDHGEETQYF. In nucleotides, the CDR3 is TGCAGCGTTGAAGATCACGGGGAAGAGACCCAGTACTTC.

This rearrangement joins TRBV10-3 to TRBJ2-5; no clear D. This CDR3 comprises 13 residues. In germline, CDR1 is ENHRY, CDR2 SYGVKD. V lost 2 bases and J lost 2, with 6 bases in between. This CDR3 reads CAISERRQETQYF. The DNA for the CDR3 is TGTGCCATCAGTGAGAGGCGGCAAGAGACCCAGTACTTC.

This chain links TRBV4-2 with TRBJ1-5; 11 positions match TRBD1. After removal of 0 bases from V and 5 bases from J, the junction contained 18 bases not matched to a gene. Germline CDR1 and CDR2: LGHNA and YNFKEQ. The CDR3 totals 21 residues. This CDR3 is CASSQDYFGTGGWGVDQPQHF. CDR3 sequence (DNA): TGTGCCAGCAGCCAAGATTATTTCGGGACAGGGGGTTGGGGGGTAGATCAGCCCCAGCATTTT.

V and J are TRBV6-5 and TRBJ2-7, with D possibly called TRBD1 or TRBD2 (5 bases each). V lost 10 bases, J lost 4 bases, and 20 bases lay in between. Germline values: CDR1 MNHEY, CDR2 SVGAGI. CDR3 length: 14 residues. The CDR3 region has the DNA TGTGCCACCCGTCGGGGACCCGGGACGTACGAGCAGTACTTC. Its protein product is CATRRGPGTYEQYF.

This clone was counted a single time. The chain uses TRBV25-1 and TRBJ1-3; D call uncertain. V lost 6 bases and J lost 0, with 18 bases in between. CDR3 length: 17 residues. Germline CDR1 MGHDK, CDR2 SYGVNS. The CDR3 protein is CASSPREGVDSGNTIYF. The CDR3 bases are TGTGCCAGCAGCCCTCGTGAAGGAGTAGACTCTGGAAACACCATATATTTT.

This chain joins TRBV6-5 and TRBJ1-4, with a possible D match to TRBD1 (5 bases). The J call is doubtful: the DNA matches TRBJ2-2 better. Per germline, CDR1 MNHEY and CDR2 SVGAGI. This CDR3 contains 12 residues. CDR3 nucleotides: TGTGCCAGCAGTTACGGACATCTGGAGCTGTTTTTT. Amino acids: CASSYGHLELFF.

The CDR3 here is CASSIGGEQFF. The CDR3 bases are TGTGCCAGCTCGATAGGGGGTGAGCAGTTCTTC. The rearrangement links TRBV18 to TRBJ2-1; D might be TRBD1 (6 bases). V lost 6 bases and J 9 bases, leaving 9 bases between the germline ends. From germline, CDR1 is KGHSH and CDR2 LQKENI. The CDR3 contains 11 residues.

This chain uses TRBV28 with TRBJ1-2; no clear D gene. This CDR3 has 13 residues. Germline CDR1 MDHEN, CDR2 SYDVKM. V lost 2 bases, J lost 4 bases, and 8 bases lay in between. CDR3 bases: TGTGCCAGCAGTTTACCAGCGTCCTATGGCTACACCTTC. As protein: CASSLPASYGYTF.

J is TRBJ2-7 and V is TRBV7-2; 9 bases map to TRBD1. The CDR3 sequence is 14 residues long. The junction had 12 bases not matched to a gene; V was cut back by 10 bases and J by 5 bases. CDR1 is SGHTA and CDR2 is FQGNSA in the germline V gene. The CDR3 bases are TGTGCCACCATCAACCGGGACAGGGTCCACGAGCAGTACTTC. Translating gives CATINRDRVHEQYF.

The chain carries TRBV6-6 and TRBJ2-3; 10 bases are shared with TRBD1. The J segment lost 1 base and the V segment lost 1 base, leaving 2 bases of the junction unmatched. In germline, CDR1 is MNHNY, CDR2 SVGAGI (reference sequence). The CDR3 sequence is 16 residues long. In DNA form, the CDR3 reads TGTGCCAGCAGTTACTATGGACAGGGGGGCACAGATACGCAGTATTTT. The encoded protein is CASSYYGQGGTDTQYF.

V and J are TRBV6-6 and TRBJ1-5; TRBD1 aligns across 7 bases. CDR1 and CDR2 from the germline V gene are MNHNY and SVGAGI (reference sequence). V lost 4 bases, J lost 3 bases, and 6 bases stayed unmatched. The CDR3 totals 15 residues. The CDR3 DNA reads TGTGCCAGCAGTTTAGGGACAGTCCACAATCAGCCCCAGCATTTT. This codes for CASSLGTVHNQPQHF.